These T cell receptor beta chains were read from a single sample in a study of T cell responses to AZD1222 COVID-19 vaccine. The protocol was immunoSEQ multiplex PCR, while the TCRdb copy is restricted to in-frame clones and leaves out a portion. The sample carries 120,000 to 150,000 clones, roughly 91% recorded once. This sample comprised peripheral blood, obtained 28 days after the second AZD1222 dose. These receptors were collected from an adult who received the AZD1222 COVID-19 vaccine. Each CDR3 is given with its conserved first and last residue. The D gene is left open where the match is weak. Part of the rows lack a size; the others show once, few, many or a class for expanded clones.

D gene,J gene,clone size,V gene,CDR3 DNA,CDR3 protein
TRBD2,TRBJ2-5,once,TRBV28,TGTGCCAGCAGTCGGATGAGCGGGGAAGAGACCCAGTACTTC,CASSRMSGEETQYF
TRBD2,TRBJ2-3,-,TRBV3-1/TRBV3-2,TGTGCCAGCAGCCGAGGTAGCGGGGGGCACCGAGATACGCAGTATTTT,CASSRGSGGHRDTQYF
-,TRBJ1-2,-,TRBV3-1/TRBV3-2,TGTGCCAGCAGCCCCCCGGGGCTCTATGGCTACACCTTC,CASSPPGLYGYTF
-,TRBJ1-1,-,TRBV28,TGTGCCAGCAGTTTATCATCTCCACAGGATGAAGCTTTCTTT,CASSLSSPQDEAFF
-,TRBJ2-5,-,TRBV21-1,TGTGCCAGGGTATACAGGGGCGGGGGGACCCAGTACTTC,CARVYRGGGTQYF
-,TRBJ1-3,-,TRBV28,TGTGCCAGCAGCCCGCCGACCTCTGGAAACACCATATATTTT,CASSPPTSGNTIYF
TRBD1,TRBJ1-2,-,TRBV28,TGTGCCAGCAGTTTGCCGGGACAGGGGTTGATAATTTTTGGCTACACCTTC,CASSLPGQGLIIFGYTF
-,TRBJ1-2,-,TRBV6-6,TGTGCCAGCAGTAGGAGGACAGACCCGAAGGATGGCTACACCTTC,CASSRRTDPKDGYTF
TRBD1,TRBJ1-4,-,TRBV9,TGTGCCAGCAGCGCCTCTTCAGGGGGCGATGAAAAACTGTTTTTT,CASSASSGGDEKLFF
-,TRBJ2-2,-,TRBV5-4,TGTGCCAGCAGCCCCCCGGCAGGTGGGTCGTCCGGGGAGCTGTTTTTT,CASSPPAGGSSGELFF
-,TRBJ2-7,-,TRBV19,TGTGCCAGTAGTCCTCAAGGGGTTAGGTCACCCTACGAGCAGTACTTC,CASSPQGVRSPYEQYF
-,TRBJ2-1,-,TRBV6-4,TGTGCCAGTACCCCCGAGGCCTGGGCGGGCAATGAGCAGTTCTTC,CASTPEAWAGNEQFF
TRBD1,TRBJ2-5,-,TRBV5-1,TGCGCCAGCAGCGGGGACAGAACACAAGAGACCCAGTACTTC,CASSGDRTQETQYF
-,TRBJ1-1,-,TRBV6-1,TGTGCCAGCAGTGAACGAGTGATACCTGAAGCTTTCTTT,CASSERVIPEAFF
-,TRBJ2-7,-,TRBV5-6,TGTGCCAGCAGCTTGGTTGGCGGAGAGCAGTACTTC,CASSLVGGEQYF
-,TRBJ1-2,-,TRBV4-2,TGTGCCAGCAGCCGACGCGAGGGCTACACCTTC,CASSRREGYTF
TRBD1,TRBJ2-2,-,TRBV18,TGTGCCAGCTCACCCACGTTACAGGGGGCCCAGGCCGGGGAGCTGTTTTTT,CASSPTLQGAQAGELFF
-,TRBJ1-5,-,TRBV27,TGTGCCAGCAGGGAAGGGGGGTGGGGTAGCAATCAGCCCCAGCATTTT,CASREGGWGSNQPQHF
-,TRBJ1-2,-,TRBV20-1,TGCAGTGTTATAGAGTCGGCGAGCTACACCTTC,CSVIESASYTF
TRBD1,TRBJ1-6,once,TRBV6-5,TGTGCCAGTGGGGACAGGCCATATTCACCCCTCCACTTT,CASGDRPYSPLHF
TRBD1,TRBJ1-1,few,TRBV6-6,TGTGCCAGCAGACAAGGACAGGGGAAGACTGAAGCTTTCTTT,CASRQGQGKTEAFF
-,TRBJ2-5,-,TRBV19,TGTGCCAGTAGTATCGGGGGTTTTGAGACCCAGTACTTC,CASSIGGFETQYF
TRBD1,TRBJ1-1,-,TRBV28,TGTGCCAGCATCCCCGGGACAGGGGAAGCTTTCTTT,CASIPGTGEAFF
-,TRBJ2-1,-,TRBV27,TGTGCCAGCAGTTCTACCAACTACCACAATGAGCAGTTCTTC,CASSSTNYHNEQFF
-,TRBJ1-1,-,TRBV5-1,TGCGCCAGCAGCTTAGGGCCGGGGAACACTGAAGCTTTCTTT,CASSLGPGNTEAFF
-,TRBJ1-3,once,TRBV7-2,TGTGCCAGCAGCTTATCCGGGGTTGGAAACACCATATATTTT,CASSLSGVGNTIYF